Shown below are 13 T cell receptor beta chains from a single sample sequenced in a study of shared clonotypes between healthy human individuals. Produced via immunoSEQ multiplex PCR; TCRdb's table is partial and in-frame only. The repertoire has about 2.5 million clones, 85% to 95% of them found once; the top ten carry about 0.36%. Specimen: naive CD4+ T cells from PBMCs. Indicated subset: CD45RA+ positively selected. The receptors shown here come from a man aged 18 to 29 in good health. Some clones in this sample may be carry-over from other donors' samples.

Notes on this clone: The same CDR3 also results from other DNA sequences found in this sample. The chain recombines TRBV6-6 with TRBJ2-3; D gene unclear. V dropped 2 bases and J dropped 0 bases, with 6 bases sitting between them. This CDR3 region has 14 residues. The V gene's germline CDR1 is MNHNY and CDR2 SVGAGI (reference sequence). In nucleotides, the CDR3 is TGTGCCAGCAGTTACGCCACCAGCACAGATACGCAGTATTTT. This codes for CASSYATSTDTQYF.

This chain uses TRBV11-2 with TRBJ1-1; the D is unclear. Per germline, CDR1 SGHAT and CDR2 FQNNGV. The CDR3 totals 13 residues. Trimming removed 6 bases at V and 0 bases at J, with 8 bases between. CDR3 in amino acids: CASRKIMNTEAFF. As DNA, the CDR3 is TGTGCCAGCAGAAAGATAATGAACACTGAAGCTTTCTTT. Full variable domain (missing parts from reference TRBV11-2 and TRBJ1-1): EAGVAQSPRYKIIEKRQSVAFWCNPISGHATLYWYQQILGQGPKLLIQFQNNGVVDDSQLPKDRFSAERLKGVDSTLKIQPAKLEDSAVYLCASRKIMNTEAFFGQGTRLTVV.

The V gene is TRBV28, the J gene TRBJ2-2, with D perhaps given as TRBD1 or TRBD2 (6 bases each). With 11 bases removed from V and 0 bases from J, the gap between germline ends came to 10 bases. CDR3 length equals 13 residues. Germline loops: CDR1 MDHEN, CDR2 SYDVKM. The CDR3 nucleotides read TGTGCCTCCGGGGGCCCGAACACCGGGGAGCTGTTTTTT. The encoded protein is CASGGPNTGELFF. The full variable domain, in which reference TRBV28 and TRBJ2-2 provide the parts outside the CDR3, is DVKVTQSSRYLVKRTGEKVFLECVQDMDHENMFWYRQDPGLGLRLIYFSYDVKMKEKGDIPEGYSVSREKKERFSLILESASTNQTSMYLCASGGPNTGELFFGEGSRLTVL.

The V and J genes are TRBV18 and TRBJ1-1; D unresolved. This CDR3 spans 14 amino acids. Trimming left V 6 bases short and J 1 base short, with 12 bases between. Germline CDR1 reads KGHSH; CDR2 reads LQKENI. The DNA of the CDR3 is TGTGCCAGCTCGCGGACGGTAGGGAACACTGAAGCTTTCTTT. Protein product: CASSRTVGNTEAFF.

The V call is TRBV30, the J call TRBJ2-3; no clear D gene. Germline V lookup: CDR1 GTSNPN, CDR2 SVGIG (reference sequence). The CDR3 has 15 amino acids. V was shortened by 5 bases and J by 4 bases, with 19 bases between the two germline ends. DNA for the CDR3: TGTGCCTGGCTGAGCAGACTTACTCAACCAGATACGCAGTATTTT. Its protein is CAWLSRLTQPDTQYF.

The chain has TRBV18 and TRBJ1-1; 7 bases are shared with TRBD1. The CDR3 is made up of 14 amino acids. Germline V gene lookup returns CDR1 KGHSH and CDR2 LQKENI. The V segment lost 5 bases and the J segment 4 bases; nucleotides outside the gene matches: 7. CDR3 in DNA: TGTGCCAGCTCAAGGGGGCACAGAATCACTGAAGCTTTCTTT. Translating it yields CASSRGHRITEAFF.

The gene calls are TRBV7-3 and TRBJ2-2; perhaps TRBD1 as D (6 bases). The CDR3 contains 15 residues. Germline values: CDR1 SGHTA, CDR2 FQGTGA. Trimming cost V 5 bases and J 5 bases, with 15 bases left between them. The CDR3 DNA follows: TGTGCCAGCAGCCCTCAATCCGGGACAACCGGGGAGCTGTTTTTT. As protein: CASSPQSGTTGELFF.

CDR3 amino acids: CASIQGQGTTNEKLFF. The DNA of the CDR3 is TGTGCCAGCATACAGGGACAGGGAACGACTAATGAAAAACTGTTTTTT. This chain links TRBV2 with TRBJ1-4, with 9 nucleotides matching TRBD1. Germline V gene sequence: CDR1 SNHLY, CDR2 FYNNEI. V lost 7 bases, J lost 2 bases, and 8 bases stayed unmatched. The CDR3 totals 16 residues.

The rearrangement links TRBV5-1 to TRBJ2-7; D possibly corresponds to TRBD2 (6 bases). The germline V and J ends were trimmed by 1 base and 3 bases, with 17 bases remaining between them. CDR1 and CDR2 from the germline V gene are SGHRS and YFSETQ. CDR3 length: 16 amino acids. CDR3 sequence reads: CASSLQAGPQNYEQYF. DNA for the CDR3: TGCGCCAGCAGCTTGCAAGCGGGCCCTCAGAACTACGAGCAGTACTTC.

The chain employs TRBV2 and TRBJ2-4, with TRBD1 matching over 7 bases. Germline CDR1 SNHLY, CDR2 FYNNEI. The CDR3 is 14 residues long. V lost 7 bases to trimming and J lost 7 bases; unmatched junction nucleotides: 10. In DNA, the CDR3 is TGTGCCAGCACGTCGACAGGGCCGGGCAACATTCAGTACTTC. Amino acid sequence: CASTSTGPGNIQYF.

The chain uses TRBV5-6 and TRBJ1-2; 7 nucleotides align to TRBD1. J gave up 0 bases and V 4 bases, and 12 bases lay outside the gene matches. Germline V gene sequence: CDR1 SGHDT, CDR2 YYEEEE. The CDR3 runs 17 residues. The CDR3 DNA is TGTGCCAGCAGCCGGACCGGGACAGACCCTTCTAACTATGGCTACACCTTC. Translating gives CASSRTGTDPSNYGYTF.

The chain has TRBV19 and TRBJ2-7; TRBD1 is a possible D gene (6 bases). Trimming removed 7 bases at V and 5 bases at J, with 12 bases between. This CDR3 is built from 12 residues. Germline loops: CDR1 LNHDA, CDR2 SQIVND (reference sequence). The CDR3 sequence is CASTGVSDEQYF. In nucleotides, the CDR3 is TGTGCCAGTACAGGGGTTAGCGACGAGCAGTACTTC. The full variable domain, with the rest looked up from reference TRBV19 and TRBJ2-7, is DGGITQSPKYLFRKEGQNVTLSCEQNLNHDAMYWYRQDPGQGLRLIYYSQIVNDFQKGDIAEGYSVSREKKESFPLTVTSAQKNPTAFYLCASTGVSDEQYFGPGTRLTVT.

This clone has more than one count but fewer than ten. At the DNA level, this CDR3 is encoded by other sequences in the same sample as well. CDR3 sequence: CASSLANTEAFF. In DNA form, the CDR3 reads TGTGCCAGCAGCTTGGCGAACACTGAAGCTTTCTTT. The rearrangement joins TRBV5-4 to TRBJ1-1; D gene uncertain. Germline values: CDR1 SGHNT, CDR2 YYREEE (reference sequence). The V end was cut by 0 bases, the J end by 1 base, with 1 base between. The CDR3 runs 12 residues.